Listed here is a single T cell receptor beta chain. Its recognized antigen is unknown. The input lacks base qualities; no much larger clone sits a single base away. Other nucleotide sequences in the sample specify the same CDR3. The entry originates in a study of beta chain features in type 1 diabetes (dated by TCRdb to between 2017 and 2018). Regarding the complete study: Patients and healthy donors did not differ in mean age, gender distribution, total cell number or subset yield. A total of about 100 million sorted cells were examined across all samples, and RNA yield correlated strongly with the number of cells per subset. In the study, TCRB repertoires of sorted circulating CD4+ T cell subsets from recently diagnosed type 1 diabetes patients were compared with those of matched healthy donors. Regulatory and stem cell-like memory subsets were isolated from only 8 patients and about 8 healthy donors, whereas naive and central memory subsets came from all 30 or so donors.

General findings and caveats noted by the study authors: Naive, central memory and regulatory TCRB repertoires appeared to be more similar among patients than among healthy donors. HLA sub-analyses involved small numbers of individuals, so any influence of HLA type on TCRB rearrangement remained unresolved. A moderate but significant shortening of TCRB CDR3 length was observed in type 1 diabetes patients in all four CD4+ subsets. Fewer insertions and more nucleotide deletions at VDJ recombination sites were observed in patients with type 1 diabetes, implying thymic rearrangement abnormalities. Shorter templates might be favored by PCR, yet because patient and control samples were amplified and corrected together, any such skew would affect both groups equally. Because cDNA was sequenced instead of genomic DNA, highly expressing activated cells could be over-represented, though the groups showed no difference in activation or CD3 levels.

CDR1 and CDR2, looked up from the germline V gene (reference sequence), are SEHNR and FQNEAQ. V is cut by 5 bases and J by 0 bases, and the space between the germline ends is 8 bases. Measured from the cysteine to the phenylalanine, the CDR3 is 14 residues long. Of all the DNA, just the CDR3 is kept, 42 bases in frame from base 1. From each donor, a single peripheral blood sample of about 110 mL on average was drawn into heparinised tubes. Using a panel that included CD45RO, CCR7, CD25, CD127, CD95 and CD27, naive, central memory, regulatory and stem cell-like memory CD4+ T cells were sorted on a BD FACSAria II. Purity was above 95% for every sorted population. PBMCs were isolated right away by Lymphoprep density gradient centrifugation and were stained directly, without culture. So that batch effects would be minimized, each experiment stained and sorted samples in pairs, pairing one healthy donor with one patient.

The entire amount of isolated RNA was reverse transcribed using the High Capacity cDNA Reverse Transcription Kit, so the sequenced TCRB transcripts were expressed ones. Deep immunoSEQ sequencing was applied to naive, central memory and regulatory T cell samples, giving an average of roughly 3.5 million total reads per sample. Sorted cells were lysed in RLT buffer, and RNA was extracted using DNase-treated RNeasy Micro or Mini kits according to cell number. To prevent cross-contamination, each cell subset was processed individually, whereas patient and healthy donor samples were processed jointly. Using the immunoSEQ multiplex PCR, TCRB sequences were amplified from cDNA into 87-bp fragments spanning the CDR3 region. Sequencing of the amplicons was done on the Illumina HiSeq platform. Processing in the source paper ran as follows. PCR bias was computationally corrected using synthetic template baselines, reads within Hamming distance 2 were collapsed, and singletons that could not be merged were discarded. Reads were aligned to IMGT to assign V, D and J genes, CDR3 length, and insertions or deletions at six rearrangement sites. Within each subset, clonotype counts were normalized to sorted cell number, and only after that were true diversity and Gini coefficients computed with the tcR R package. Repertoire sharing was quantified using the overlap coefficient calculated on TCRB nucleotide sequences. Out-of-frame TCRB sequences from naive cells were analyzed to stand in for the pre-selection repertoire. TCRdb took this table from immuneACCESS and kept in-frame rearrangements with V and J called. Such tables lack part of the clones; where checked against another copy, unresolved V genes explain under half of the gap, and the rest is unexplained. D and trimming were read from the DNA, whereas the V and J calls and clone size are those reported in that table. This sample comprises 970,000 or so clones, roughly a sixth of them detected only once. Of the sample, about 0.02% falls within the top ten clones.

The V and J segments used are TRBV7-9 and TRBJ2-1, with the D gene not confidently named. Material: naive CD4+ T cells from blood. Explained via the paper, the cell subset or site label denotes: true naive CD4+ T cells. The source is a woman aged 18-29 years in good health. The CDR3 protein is CASSPSGSYNEQFF. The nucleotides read TGTGCCAGCAGCCCGTCCGGCTCCTACAATGAGCAGTTCTTC.